This entry is about one TCR beta chain. What it recognizes is unknown. The CDR3 runs to 12 residues. V lost 3 bases and J 4 bases, leaving 6 bases between the germline ends. The germline gives CDR1 SGHTA, CDR2 FQGNSA. This sample is drawn from a study of T cells in Graves' hyperthyroidism and ophthalmopathy. Regarding the study as a whole: Ophthalmopathy was identified by the model a median about 6 months ahead of onset.

TCR beta CDR3 region amplification was performed from RNA transcripts. In the first-round RT-PCR of the TCR CDR3, the HTBI primer set was used. TCRdb reanalysed the multiplex PCR reads using MiXCR and keeps one entry per CDR3 protein. The repertoire consists of under 250,000 distinct CDR3 sequences, with almost 25% occurring once and the leading ten covering around 32%. V gene TRBV7-2 combines with J gene TRBJ1-1; D ambiguous. Material: blood. This receptor was identified in a woman in her thirties or forties with Graves' ophthalmopathy. CDR3 protein: CASSLLFTEAFF. CDR3 in DNA: TGTGCCAGCAGCTTGCTATTCACTGAAGCTTTCTTT.